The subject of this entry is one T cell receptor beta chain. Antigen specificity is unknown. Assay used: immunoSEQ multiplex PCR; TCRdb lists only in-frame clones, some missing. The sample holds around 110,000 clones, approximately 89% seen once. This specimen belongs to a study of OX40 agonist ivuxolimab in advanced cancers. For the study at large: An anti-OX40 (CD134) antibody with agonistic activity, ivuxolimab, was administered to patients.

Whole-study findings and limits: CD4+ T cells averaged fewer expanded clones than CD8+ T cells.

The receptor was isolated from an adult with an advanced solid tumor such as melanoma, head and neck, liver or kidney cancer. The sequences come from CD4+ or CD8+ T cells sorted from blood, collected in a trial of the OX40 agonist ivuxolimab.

The CDR3 region is CASSQDSGEGTYNEQFF. CDR3 bases: TGCGCCAGCAGCCAAGATTCCGGGGAGGGCACCTACAATGAGCAGTTCTTC. This chain uses TRBV4-1 with TRBJ2-1, with 7 bases identical to TRBD2. CDR3 size: 17 residues. The V and J ends lost 0 bases and 2 bases, in that order; junction bases with no gene match: 7. The germline V gene has CDR1 MGHRA and CDR2 YSYEKL.